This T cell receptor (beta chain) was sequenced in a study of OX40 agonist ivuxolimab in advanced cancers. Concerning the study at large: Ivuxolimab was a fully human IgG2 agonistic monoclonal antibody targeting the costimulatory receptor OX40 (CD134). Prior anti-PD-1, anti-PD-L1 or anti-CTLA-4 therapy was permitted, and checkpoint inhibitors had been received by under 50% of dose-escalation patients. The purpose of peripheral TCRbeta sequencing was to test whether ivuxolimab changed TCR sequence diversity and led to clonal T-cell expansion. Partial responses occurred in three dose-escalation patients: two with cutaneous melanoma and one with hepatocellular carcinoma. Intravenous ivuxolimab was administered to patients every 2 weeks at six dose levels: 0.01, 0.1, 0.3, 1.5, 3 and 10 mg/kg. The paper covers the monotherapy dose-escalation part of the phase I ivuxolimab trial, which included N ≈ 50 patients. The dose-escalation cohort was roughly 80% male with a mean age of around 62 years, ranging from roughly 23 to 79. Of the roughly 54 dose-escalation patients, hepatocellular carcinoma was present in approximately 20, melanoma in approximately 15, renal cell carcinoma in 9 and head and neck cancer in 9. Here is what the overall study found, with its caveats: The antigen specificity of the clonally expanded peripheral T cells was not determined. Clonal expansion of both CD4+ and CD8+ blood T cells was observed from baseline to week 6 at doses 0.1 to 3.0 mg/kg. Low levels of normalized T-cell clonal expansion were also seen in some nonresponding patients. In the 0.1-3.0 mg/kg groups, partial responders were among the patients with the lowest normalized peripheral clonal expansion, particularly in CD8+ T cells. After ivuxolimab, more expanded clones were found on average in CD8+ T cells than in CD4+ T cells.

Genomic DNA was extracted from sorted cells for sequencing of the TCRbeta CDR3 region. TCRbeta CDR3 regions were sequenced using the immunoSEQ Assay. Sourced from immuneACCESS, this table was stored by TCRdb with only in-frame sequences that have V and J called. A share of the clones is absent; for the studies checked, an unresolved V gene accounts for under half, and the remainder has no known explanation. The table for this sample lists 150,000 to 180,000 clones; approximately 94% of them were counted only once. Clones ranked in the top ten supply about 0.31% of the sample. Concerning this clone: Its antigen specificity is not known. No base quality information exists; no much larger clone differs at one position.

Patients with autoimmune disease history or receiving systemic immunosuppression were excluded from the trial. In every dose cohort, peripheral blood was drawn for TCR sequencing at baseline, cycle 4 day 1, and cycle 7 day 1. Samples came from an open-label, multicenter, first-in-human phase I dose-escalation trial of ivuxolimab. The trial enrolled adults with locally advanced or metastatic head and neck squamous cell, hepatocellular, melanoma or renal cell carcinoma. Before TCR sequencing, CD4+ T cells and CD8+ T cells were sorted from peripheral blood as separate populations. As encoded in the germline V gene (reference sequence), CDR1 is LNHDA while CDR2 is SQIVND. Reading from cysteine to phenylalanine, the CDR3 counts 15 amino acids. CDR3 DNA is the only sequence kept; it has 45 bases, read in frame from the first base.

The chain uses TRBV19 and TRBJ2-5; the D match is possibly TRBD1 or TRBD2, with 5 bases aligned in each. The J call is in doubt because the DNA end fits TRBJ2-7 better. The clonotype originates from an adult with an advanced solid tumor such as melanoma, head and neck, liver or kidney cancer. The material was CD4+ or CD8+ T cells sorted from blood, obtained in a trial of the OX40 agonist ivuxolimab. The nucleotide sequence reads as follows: TGTGCCAGTAGTATAGTAGGGGACGGTCCCTACGAGCAGTACTTC. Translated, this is CASSIVGDGPYEQYF.